Presented here are 18 T cell receptor beta chains from one specimen sequenced in a study of shared T cell receptors in the human thymus. Libraries were prepared by immunoSEQ multiplex PCR; TCRdb keeps only in-frame clonotypes and omits some of them. The profile shows 450,000 to 650,000 clones, approximately 80% of them singletons. The sample was also linked to a second study, of human thymus T cells.

Sequenced sample: thymocytes. The receptors come from a boy under three years old with a congenital heart defect.

The V and J genes are TRBV2 and TRBJ2-1; D is undetermined. Germline assignment: CDR1 SNHLY and CDR2 FYNNEI. With 1 base removed from V and 0 bases from J, the gap between germline ends came to 7 bases. The CDR3 spans 15 residues. CDR3 amino acids: CASSEGRVSYNEQFF. As DNA, the CDR3 is TGTGCCAGCAGTGAAGGTAGAGTCTCCTACAATGAGCAGTTCTTC.

This clone was recorded a few times. The V and J genes are TRBV2 and TRBJ1-2, with TRBD1 matching 7 bases. The germline gives CDR1 SNHLY, CDR2 FYNNEI. The CDR3 is 12 amino acids. V lost 11 bases, J lost 4 bases, and 7 bases stayed unmatched. The CDR3 DNA sequence: TGTGCCGTCCGACAGGGTGGCTATGGCTACACCTTC. Translation: CAVRQGGYGYTF.

This chain connects TRBV15 to TRBJ2-3, with TRBD2 matching 10 bases. V dropped 4 bases and J dropped 1; count of bases not matched to a gene: 5. The CDR3 contains 16 residues. In germline, CDR1 is LNHNV, CDR2 YYDKDF (reference sequence). CDR3 bases: TGTGCCACCAGCACCTCTAGCGGGAGAGGCACAGATACGCAGTATTTT. This encodes CATSTSSGRGTDTQYF.

In this sample, this clone turned up a few times. Likely a read error: the CDR3 ends without its conserved phenylalanine or tryptophan. The DNA is left out, because the CDR3 cannot be placed on it with certainty; the CDR3 is given as TCRdb lists it. V usage is TRBV5-8 and J usage is TRBJ1-3. The CDR3 is 13 amino acids in total, end residues counted. Germline values: CDR1 SGHTS, CDR2 YDEGEE. The CDR3: CASSLADAEETPL.

The chain combines TRBV27 with TRBJ1-1; D perhaps matches TRBD1 (5 bases). Trimming shortened V by 4 bases and J by 1 base, and 22 bases separated the two germline ends. There are 18 residues in the CDR3. CDR1 and CDR2 from the germline V gene are MNHEY and SMNVEV (reference sequence). Written as DNA, the CDR3 is TGTGCCAGCAGTTCCCTCGGGAGGCCCCTGGGGGAGAACACTGAAGCTTTCTTT. Translating gives CASSSLGRPLGENTEAFF.

The chain carries TRBV4-1 and TRBJ2-5; TRBD2 agrees at 16 bases. The CDR3 sequence is 17 residues long. Germline assignment: CDR1 MGHRA and CDR2 YSYEKL. V dropped 2 bases and J dropped 9; count of bases not matched to a gene: 9. CDR3 amino acids: CASSQSTGTSGRAAQYF. CDR3 nucleotides: TGCGCCAGCAGCCAATCAACGGGGACTAGCGGGAGGGCGGCCCAGTACTTC.

The chain employs TRBV25-1 and TRBJ1-5; tentative D call: TRBD1 (6 bases). The CDR3 consists of 14 residues. The V end was cut by 6 bases, the J end by 0 bases, with 9 bases between. Germline CDR1 and CDR2: MGHDK and SYGVNS. The CDR3 spells CASSGTSSNQPQHF. In nucleotides, the CDR3 is TGTGCCAGCAGCGGGACAAGTAGCAATCAGCCCCAGCATTTT.

The rearrangement joins TRBV7-6 to TRBJ2-1; possibly TRBD2 for D (6 bases). This CDR3 has 13 amino acids. Trimming pared 5 bases from V and 14 bases from J, leaving 19 bases between. The germline gives CDR1 SGHVS, CDR2 FNYEAQ. DNA of the CDR3: TGTGCCAGCAGCATCCCGGGACTCTGGCCAAAGTTCTTC. Its protein product is CASSIPGLWPKFF.

This clone was seen a few times. The chain is built from TRBV2 and TRBJ2-1; 12 bases fit TRBD2. This CDR3 region has 15 residues. Unmatched junction bases numbered 5, after V lost 6 bases and J lost 5 bases. Germline V gene lookup returns CDR1 SNHLY and CDR2 FYNNEI. The CDR3 loop reads CASSRTSGMNNEQFF. The DNA for the CDR3 is TGTGCCAGCAGCAGGACTAGCGGGATGAACAATGAGCAGTTCTTC.

Only a few counts were recorded for this clone. The V gene is TRBV27, the J gene TRBJ2-7, with 11 nucleotides matching TRBD2. Germline CDR1 is MNHEY and CDR2 is SMNVEV (reference sequence). V was pared by 5 bases and J by 2 bases, with 2 bases of the junction left unmatched. There are 14 residues in the CDR3. The CDR3 region is CASSTSGRTYEQYF. The CDR3 bases are TGTGCCAGCAGTACTAGCGGGAGAACCTACGAGCAGTACTTC.

This sequence joins TRBV19 and TRBJ2-1; 8 bases are a match to TRBD2. Unmatched junction bases numbered 11, after V lost 6 bases and J lost 4 bases. The length of the CDR3 is 16 residues. Germline CDR1 is LNHDA and CDR2 is SQIVND (reference sequence). The CDR3 region is CASSLAGTRPYNEQFF. CDR3 DNA sequence: TGTGCCAGTAGCCTTGCGGGGACTAGACCTTACAATGAGCAGTTCTTC.

This clone appeared once. V and J are TRBV29-1 and TRBJ2-7, with D perhaps TRBD1 (5 bases). CDR3 length equals 12 residues. The germline V gene encodes CDR1 SQVTM and CDR2 ANQGSEA. Trimming left V 8 bases short and J 2 bases short, with 13 bases between. The DNA of the CDR3 is TGCAGCATCCGGGCAGGGACCTACGAGCAGTACTTC. Residues: CSIRAGTYEQYF.

The rearrangement links TRBV30 to TRBJ2-1; D gene uncertain. The V end was cut by 2 bases, the J end by 0 bases, with 11 bases between. Germline values: CDR1 GTSNPN, CDR2 SVGIG (reference sequence). There are 15 residues in the CDR3. The DNA of the CDR3 is TGTGCCTGGAGTCCCATAGCTGGCTCCTACAATGAGCAGTTCTTC. This gives the protein CAWSPIAGSYNEQFF.

The chain is built from TRBV7-2 and TRBJ2-5; 8 nucleotides match TRBD2. V was pared by 4 bases and J by 5 bases, with 18 bases of the junction left unmatched. This CDR3 comprises 18 residues. CDR1 SGHTA and CDR2 FQGNSA come from the germline V gene. DNA for the CDR3: TGTGCCAGCAGCTCCAGCAGCGGGAGAGCAGGGGACTGGGAGACCCAGTACTTC. This codes for CASSSSSGRAGDWETQYF.

A few counts support this clone. The gene calls are TRBV14 and TRBJ2-7; TRBD2 agrees at 7 bases. Germline-derived CDR1 and CDR2 are SGHDN and FVKESK. J lost 2 bases, V lost 4 bases, and 5 bases had no gene match. The CDR3 consists of 14 residues. DNA for the CDR3: TGTGCCAGCAGCCCCGGCGGGAGAGCCTACGAGCAGTACTTC. Translating gives CASSPGGRAYEQYF. The full variable domain, rest sourced from reference TRBV14 and TRBJ2-7, is EAGVTQFPSHSVIEKGQTVTLRCDPISGHDNLYWYRRVMGKEIKFLLHFVKESKQDESGMPNNRFLAERTGGTYSTLKVQPAELEDSGVYFCASSPGGRAYEQYFGPGTRLTVT.

V is TRBV4-3 and J is TRBJ2-1; D is perhaps TRBD2 (5 bases). The V gene's germline CDR1 is LGHNA and CDR2 YSLEER. The ends were cut back, 3 bases at V and 6 bases at J, with 15 bases in the middle. This CDR3 has 15 residues. CDR3: CASSQEPSRGNEQFF. The CDR3 DNA reads TGCGCCAGCAGCCAGGAGCCCTCCCGGGGCAATGAGCAGTTCTTC.

This chain connects TRBV9 to TRBJ2-7; D is possibly TRBD2 (5 bases). V was shortened by 4 bases and J by 6 bases, with 17 bases between the two germline ends. Germline V gene sequence: CDR1 SGDLS, CDR2 YYNGEE. The CDR3 is 14 residues long. CDR3 DNA: TGTGCCAGCAGCCGGGGAGATGGTGATGGCGAGCAGTACTTC. Translation: CASSRGDGDGEQYF. The full variable domain, completed using reference TRBV9 and TRBJ2-7, is DSGVTQTPKHLITATGQRVTLRCSPRSGDLSVYWYQQSLDQGLQFLIQYYNGEERAKGNILERFSAQQFPDLHSELNLSSLELGDSALYFCASSRGDGDGEQYFGPGTRLTVT.

This clone was seen more than once but under ten times. V and J are TRBV19 and TRBJ2-6; a weak D match, TRBD2 (6 bases). Germline V gives CDR1 LNHDA, CDR2 SQIVND (reference sequence). CDR3 size: 15 residues. Trimming pared 10 bases from V and 1 base from J, leaving 14 bases between. The CDR3 sequence is CAKWRGGSGANVLTF. Written as DNA, the CDR3 is TGTGCCAAGTGGCGGGGAGGTTCTGGGGCCAACGTCCTGACTTTC.